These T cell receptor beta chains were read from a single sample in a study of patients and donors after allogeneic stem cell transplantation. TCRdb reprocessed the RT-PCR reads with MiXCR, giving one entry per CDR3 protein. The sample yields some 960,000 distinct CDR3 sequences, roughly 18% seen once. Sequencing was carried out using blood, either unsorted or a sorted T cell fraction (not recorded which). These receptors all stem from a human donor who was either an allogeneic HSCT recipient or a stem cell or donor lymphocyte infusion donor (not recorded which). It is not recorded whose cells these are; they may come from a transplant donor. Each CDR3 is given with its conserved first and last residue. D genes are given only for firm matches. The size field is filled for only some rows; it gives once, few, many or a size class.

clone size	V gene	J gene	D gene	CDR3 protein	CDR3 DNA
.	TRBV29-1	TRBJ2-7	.	CSVRGGKLHEQYF	TGCAGCGTTCGTGGGGGCAAACTCCACGAGCAGTACTTC
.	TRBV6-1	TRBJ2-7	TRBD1	CASSRTGEVYEQYF	TGTGCCAGCAGCCGGACAGGGGAAGTCTACGAGCAGTACTTC
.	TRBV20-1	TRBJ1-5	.	CSARDSRRVYQPQHF	TGCAGTGCTAGAGATTCCCGCCGGGTTTATCAGCCCCAGCATTTT
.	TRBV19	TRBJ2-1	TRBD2	CASRASGSYNEQFF	TGTGCCAGTAGGGCTAGCGGATCCTACAATGAGCAGTTCTTC
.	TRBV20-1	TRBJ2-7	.	CSARAEDSLYEQYF	TGCAGTGCTAGAGCTGAGGACTCTCTCTACGAGCAGTACTTC
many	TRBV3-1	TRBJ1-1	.	CASSRGAEAFF	TGTGCCAGCAGCCGTGGCGCCGAAGCTTTCTTT
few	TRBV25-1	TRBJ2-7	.	CASEGGRSYEQYF	TGTGCCAGCGAAGGTGGGAGGTCCTACGAGCAGTACTTC
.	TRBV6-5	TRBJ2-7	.	CASSYSPSTSKPYEQYF	TGTGCCAGCAGTTACTCCCCCTCAACTTCGAAGCCCTACGAGCAGTACTTC
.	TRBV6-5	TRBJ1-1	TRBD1	CASSSPSGGDEAFF	TGTGCCAGCAGTTCCCCGTCAGGGGGTGACGAAGCTTTCTTT
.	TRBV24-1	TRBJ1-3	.	CATSERESVSGNTIYF	TGTGCCACCAGTGAACGGGAGTCGGTCTCTGGAAACACCATATATTTT
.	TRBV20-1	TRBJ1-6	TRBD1	CSANLLGGTANSPLHF	TGCAGTGCTAATCTTCTTGGGGGGACAGCAAATTCACCCCTCCACTTT